Described below is a single T cell receptor beta chain sequence and its context. Its antigen is still unknown. The assay was immunoSEQ multiplex PCR, and TCRdb's table has in-frame clones only and misses some. The data contain some 1,400,000 clones, roughly 96% of them singletons. This entry is derived from a study of shared clonotypes between healthy human individuals. The wider study: CD4 naive and memory got three plates each, CD8 naive two, CD8 memory one.

Each of the donors was a healthy adult who was HIV-negative and had not had a recent acute infection or vaccination. The CDR3 is 15 amino acids. Trimming cost V 1 base and J 6 bases, with 14 bases left between them. Germline V gives CDR1 SGHKS, CDR2 YYEKEE (reference sequence). Regarding the study as a whole: Among non-shared clonotypes, generation probabilities were lower than among those shared by all four donors.

This rearrangement joins TRBV5-5 to TRBJ2-4; D could derive from TRBD1 or TRBD2 (6 bases each). The sequencing input was naive CD4+ T cells sorted from blood. Subset denoted: CD45RA+ positively selected. The receptor was isolated from a man aged 30-40 years in good health. The CDR3: CASSLNRDLGNIQYF. In nucleotides, the CDR3 is TGTGCCAGCAGCTTGAACAGGGACTTGGGAAACATTCAGTACTTC.